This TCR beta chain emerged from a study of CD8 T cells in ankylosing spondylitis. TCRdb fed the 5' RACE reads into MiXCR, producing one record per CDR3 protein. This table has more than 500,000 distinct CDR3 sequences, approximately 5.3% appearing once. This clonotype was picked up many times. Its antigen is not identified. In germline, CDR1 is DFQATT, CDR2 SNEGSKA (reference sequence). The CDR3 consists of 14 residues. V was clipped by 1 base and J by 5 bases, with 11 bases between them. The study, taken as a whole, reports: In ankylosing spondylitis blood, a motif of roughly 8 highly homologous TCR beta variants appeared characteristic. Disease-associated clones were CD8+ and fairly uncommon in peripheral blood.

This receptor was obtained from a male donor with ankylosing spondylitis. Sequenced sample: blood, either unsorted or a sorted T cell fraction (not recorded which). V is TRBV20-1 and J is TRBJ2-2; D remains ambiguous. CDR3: CSARGPGATGELFF. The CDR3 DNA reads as TGCAGTGCTAGAGGTCCGGGTGCGACCGGGGAGCTGTTTTTT.